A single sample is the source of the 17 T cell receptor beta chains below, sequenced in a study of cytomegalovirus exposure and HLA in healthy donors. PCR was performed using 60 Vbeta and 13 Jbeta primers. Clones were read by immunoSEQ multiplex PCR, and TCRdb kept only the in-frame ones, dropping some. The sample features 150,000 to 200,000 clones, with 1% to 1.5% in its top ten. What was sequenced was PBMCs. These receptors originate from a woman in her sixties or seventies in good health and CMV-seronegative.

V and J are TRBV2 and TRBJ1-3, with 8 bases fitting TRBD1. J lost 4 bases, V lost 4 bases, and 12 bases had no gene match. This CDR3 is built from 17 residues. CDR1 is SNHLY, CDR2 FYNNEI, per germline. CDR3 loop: CASSAGQGLTRGNTIYF. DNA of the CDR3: TGTGCCAGCAGTGCAGGACAGGGATTAACAAGAGGAAACACCATATATTTT.

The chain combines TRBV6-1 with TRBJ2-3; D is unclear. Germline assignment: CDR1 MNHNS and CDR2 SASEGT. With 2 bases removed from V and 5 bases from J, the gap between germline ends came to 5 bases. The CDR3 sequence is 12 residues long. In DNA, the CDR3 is TGTGCCAGCAGTGAAAATAGAGATACGCAGTATTTT. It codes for CASSENRDTQYF.

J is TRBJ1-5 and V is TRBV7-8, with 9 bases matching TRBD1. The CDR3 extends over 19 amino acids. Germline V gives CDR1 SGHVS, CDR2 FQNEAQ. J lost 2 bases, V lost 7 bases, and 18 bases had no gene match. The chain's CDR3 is CASTAVGQGSLGGNQPQHF. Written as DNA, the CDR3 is TGTGCCAGCACGGCCGTAGGACAGGGGTCCTTGGGGGGCAATCAGCCCCAGCATTTT.

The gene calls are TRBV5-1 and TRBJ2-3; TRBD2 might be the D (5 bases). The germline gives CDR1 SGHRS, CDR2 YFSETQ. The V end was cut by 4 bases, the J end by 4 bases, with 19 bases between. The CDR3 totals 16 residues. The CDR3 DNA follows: TGCGCCAGCAGCAGTACCGGGATCTGGACGGCAGATACGCAGTATTTT. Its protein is CASSSTGIWTADTQYF.

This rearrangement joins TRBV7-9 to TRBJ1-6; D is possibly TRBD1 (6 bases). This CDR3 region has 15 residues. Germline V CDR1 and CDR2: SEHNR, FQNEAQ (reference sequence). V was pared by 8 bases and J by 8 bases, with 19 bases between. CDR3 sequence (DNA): TGTGCCAGCCCGATGGGGGCCGGGAAGGATTCACCCCTCCACTTT. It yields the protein CASPMGAGKDSPLHF.

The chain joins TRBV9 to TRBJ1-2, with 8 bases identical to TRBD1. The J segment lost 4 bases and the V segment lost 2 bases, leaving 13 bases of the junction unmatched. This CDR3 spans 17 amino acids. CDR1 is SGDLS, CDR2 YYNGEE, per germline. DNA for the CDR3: TGTGCCAGCAGCGTGCCTAGCCAGGGGGCGGAGGGCTATGGCTACACCTTC. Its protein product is CASSVPSQGAEGYGYTF.

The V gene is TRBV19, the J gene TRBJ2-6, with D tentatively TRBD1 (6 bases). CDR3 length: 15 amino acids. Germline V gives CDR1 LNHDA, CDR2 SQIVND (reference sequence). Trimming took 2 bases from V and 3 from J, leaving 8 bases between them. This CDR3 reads CASSITGFGANVLTF. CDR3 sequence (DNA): TGTGCCAGTAGTATAACAGGGTTTGGGGCCAACGTCCTGACTTTC.

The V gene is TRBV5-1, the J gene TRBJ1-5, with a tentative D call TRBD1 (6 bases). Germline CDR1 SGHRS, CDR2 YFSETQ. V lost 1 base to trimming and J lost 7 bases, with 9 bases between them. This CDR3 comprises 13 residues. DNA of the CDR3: TGCGCCAGCAGCTTGTGGGACATCCAGCCCCAGCATTTT. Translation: CASSLWDIQPQHF. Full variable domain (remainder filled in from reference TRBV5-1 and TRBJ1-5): KAGVTQTPRYLIKTRGQQVTLSCSPISGHRSVSWYQQTPGQGLQFLFEYFSETQRNKGNFPGRFSGRQFSNSRSEMNVSTLELGDSALYLCASSLWDIQPQHFGDGTRLSIL.

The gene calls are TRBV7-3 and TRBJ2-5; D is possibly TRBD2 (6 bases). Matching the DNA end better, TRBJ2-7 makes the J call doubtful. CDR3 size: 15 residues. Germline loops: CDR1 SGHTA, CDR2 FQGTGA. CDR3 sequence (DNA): TGTGCCAGCAGCCCAGGAGGGGCAGTGTACTACGAGCAGTACTTC. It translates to CASSPGGAVYYEQYF.

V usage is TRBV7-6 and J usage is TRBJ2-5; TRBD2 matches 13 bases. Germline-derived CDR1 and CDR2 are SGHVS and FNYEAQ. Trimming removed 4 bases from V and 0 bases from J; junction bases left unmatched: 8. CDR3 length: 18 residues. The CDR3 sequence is CASSSIRGLAGNQETQYF. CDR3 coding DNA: TGTGCCAGCAGCTCAATTCGGGGACTAGCGGGAAACCAAGAGACCCAGTACTTC.

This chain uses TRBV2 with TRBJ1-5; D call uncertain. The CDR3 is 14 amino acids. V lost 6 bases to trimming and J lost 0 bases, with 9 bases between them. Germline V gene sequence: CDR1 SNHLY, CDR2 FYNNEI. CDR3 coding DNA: TGTGCCAGCAGCGGGATGAATAGCAATCAGCCCCAGCATTTT. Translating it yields CASSGMNSNQPQHF.

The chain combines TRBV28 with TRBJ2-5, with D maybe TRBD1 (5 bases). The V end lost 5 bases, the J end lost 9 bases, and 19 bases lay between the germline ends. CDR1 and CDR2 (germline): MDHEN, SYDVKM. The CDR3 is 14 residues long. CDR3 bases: TGTGCCAGCAGTAAGGGTCCTTCACAAGGGGCCCAGTACTTC. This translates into CASSKGPSQGAQYF.

CDR3 region: CASSLLRVSEQYF. In DNA form, the CDR3 reads TGTGCCAGCAGCTTACTCAGGGTTAGCGAGCAGTACTTC. The J gene is TRBJ2-7, the V gene TRBV7-2; possibly TRBD1 for D (5 bases). V dropped 2 bases and J dropped 6 bases, with 11 bases sitting between them. Germline V gene lookup returns CDR1 SGHTA and CDR2 FQGNSA. The CDR3 covers 13 residues. The variable domain in full, with the rest retrieved from reference TRBV7-2 and TRBJ2-7, is GAGVSQSPSNKVTEKGKDVELRCDPISGHTALYWYRQSLGQGLEFLIYFQGNSAPDKSGLPSDRFSAERTGGSVSTLTIQRTQQEDSAVYLCASSLLRVSEQYFGPGTRLTVT.

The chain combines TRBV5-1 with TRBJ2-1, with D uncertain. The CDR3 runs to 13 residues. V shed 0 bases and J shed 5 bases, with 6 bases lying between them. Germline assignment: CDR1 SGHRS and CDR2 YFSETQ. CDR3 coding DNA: TGCGCCAGCAGCTTGGGGCCTGACAATGAGCAGTTCTTC. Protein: CASSLGPDNEQFF. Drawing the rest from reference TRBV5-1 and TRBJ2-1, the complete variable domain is KAGVTQTPRYLIKTRGQQVTLSCSPISGHRSVSWYQQTPGQGLQFLFEYFSETQRNKGNFPGRFSGRQFSNSRSEMNVSTLELGDSALYLCASSLGPDNEQFFGPGTRLTVL.

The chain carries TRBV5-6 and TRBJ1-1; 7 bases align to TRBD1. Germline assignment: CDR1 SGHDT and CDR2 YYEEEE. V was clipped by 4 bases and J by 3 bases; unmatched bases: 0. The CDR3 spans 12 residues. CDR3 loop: CASSGQDTEAFF. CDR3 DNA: TGTGCCAGCAGCGGACAGGACACTGAAGCTTTCTTT.

The DNA for the CDR3 is TGTGCTAGTGGTTTGACAGGCCGAGAGGAGCAGTACTTC. It is translated as CASGLTGREEQYF. The V gene is TRBV12-5, the J gene TRBJ2-7, with a tentative D call TRBD1 (5 bases). Germline CDR1 and CDR2: LGHNT and FRNRAP. V shed 2 bases and J shed 7 bases, with 12 bases lying between them. There are 13 residues in the CDR3.

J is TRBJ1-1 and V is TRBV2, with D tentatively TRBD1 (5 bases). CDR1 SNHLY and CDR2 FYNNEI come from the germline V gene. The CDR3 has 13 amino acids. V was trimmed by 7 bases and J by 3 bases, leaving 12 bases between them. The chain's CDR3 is CASMAGAHTEAFF. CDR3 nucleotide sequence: TGTGCCAGCATGGCTGGGGCTCACACTGAAGCTTTCTTT.